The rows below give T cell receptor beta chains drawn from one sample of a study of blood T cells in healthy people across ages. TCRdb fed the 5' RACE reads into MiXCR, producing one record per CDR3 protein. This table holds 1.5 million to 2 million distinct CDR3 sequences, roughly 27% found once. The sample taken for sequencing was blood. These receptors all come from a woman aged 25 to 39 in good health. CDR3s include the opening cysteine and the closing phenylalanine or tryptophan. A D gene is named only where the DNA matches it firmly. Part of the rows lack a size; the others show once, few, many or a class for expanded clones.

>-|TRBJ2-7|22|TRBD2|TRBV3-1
TGTGCCAGCAGCCCGGACAGGGCTGAACTAGCGGGAGGAGGCACCTTTAGCCACGAGCAGTACTTC
CASSPDRAELAGGGTFSHEQYF
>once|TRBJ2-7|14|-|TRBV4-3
TGCGCCAGCAGCCAAGAGGTTGAGGGACGCGAGCAGTACTTC
CASSQEVEGREQYF
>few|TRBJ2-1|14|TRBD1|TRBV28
TGTGCCAGCAGATTGGGACAGGGGTTGTATGAGCAGTTCTTC
CASRLGQGLYEQFF
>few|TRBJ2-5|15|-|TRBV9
TGTGCCAGCAGCGTAGGGAGTTCCCGCCAAGAGACCCAGTACTTC
CASSVGSSRQETQYF
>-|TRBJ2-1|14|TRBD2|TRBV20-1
TGCAGTGCTAGTCGGCTAGCGGAAGGAGAATGGCAGTTCTTC
CSASRLAEGEWQFF
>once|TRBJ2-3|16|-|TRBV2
TGTGCCAGCAGTGTTCTGGGGCGCACCAACACAGATACGCAGTATTTT
CASSVLGRTNTDTQYF
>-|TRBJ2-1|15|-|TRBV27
TGTGCCAGCAGTTCGACTAGAATGGTGGGCAATGAGCAGTTCTTC
CASSSTRMVGNEQFF
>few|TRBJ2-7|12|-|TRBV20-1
TGCAGTGCCCTCAGGGGTAGCTACGAGCAGTACTTC
CSALRGSYEQYF
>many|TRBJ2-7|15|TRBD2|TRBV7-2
TGTGCCAGCAGCTTTGGGACTAGCGGGAGCTACGAGCAGTACTTC
CASSFGTSGSYEQYF
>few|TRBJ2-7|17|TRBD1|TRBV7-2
TGTGCCAGCAGCTTAAATTGGGGGGACAGGGAAGTTCTCGAGCAGTACTTC
CASSLNWGDREVLEQYF
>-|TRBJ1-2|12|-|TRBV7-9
TGTGCCAGCAGCGAGACGAGGGGGGGTTACACCTTC
CASSETRGGYTF
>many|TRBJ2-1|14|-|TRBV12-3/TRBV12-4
TGTGCCAGCAGTCCCTTGACTACCGCCAATGAGCAGTTCTTC
CASSPLTTANEQFF
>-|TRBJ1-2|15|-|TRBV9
TGTGCCAGCAGCCGGGGCGGGGGACGGAACTATGGCTACACCTTC
CASSRGGGRNYGYTF
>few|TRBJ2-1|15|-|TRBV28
TGTGCCAGCATCGGCCTGGGGAGCTCCTACAATGAGCAGTTCTTC
CASIGLGSSYNEQFF
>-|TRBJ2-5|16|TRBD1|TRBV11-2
TGTGCCAGCAGCTTAGACCTTGGGGCAGGGGGAGAGACCCAGTACTTC
CASSLDLGAGGETQYF
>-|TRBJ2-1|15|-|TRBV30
TGTGCCTGGAGAGCCGCCTTGGGAACCTACAATGAGCAGTTCTTC
CAWRAALGTYNEQFF
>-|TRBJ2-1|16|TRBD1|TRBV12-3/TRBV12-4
TGTGCCAGCAGTGACCAACCTGAGACAGGGGGAAATGAGCAGTTCTTC
CASSDQPETGGNEQFF
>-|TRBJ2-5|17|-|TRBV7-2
TGTGCCAGCAGCTTAAGGGACACGTGGGGATCTCAAGAGACCCAGTACTTC
CASSLRDTWGSQETQYF
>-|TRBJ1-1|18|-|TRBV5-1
TGCGCCAGCAGCTTGGCCGTGGGCCGGAATCACATGAACACTGAAGCTTTCTTT
CASSLAVGRNHMNTEAFF
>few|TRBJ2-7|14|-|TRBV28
TGTGCCAGCAGTTTGACTAGTCTGGGGGGCGAGCAGTACTTC
CASSLTSLGGEQYF
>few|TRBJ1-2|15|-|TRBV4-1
TGCGCCAGCAGCCAAGATGGGAACTTATACTATGGCTACACCTTC
CASSQDGNLYYGYTF
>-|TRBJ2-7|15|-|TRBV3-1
TGTGCCAGCAGCCAAGAAAGGCTCGGGGAGGACGAGCAGTACTTC
CASSQERLGEDEQYF
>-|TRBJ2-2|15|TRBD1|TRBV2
TGTGCCTACACGGACAGGGGGCCGAACACCGGGGAGCTGTTTTTT
CAYTDRGPNTGELFF
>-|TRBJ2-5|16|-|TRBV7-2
TGTGCCAGCAGCTTAGGGTCAGCGTCCTACCAAGAGACCCAGTACTTC
CASSLGSASYQETQYF
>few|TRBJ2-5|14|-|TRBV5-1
TGCGCCAGCCTCCAACCCGGCAGCCAAGAGACCCAGTACTTC
CASLQPGSQETQYF
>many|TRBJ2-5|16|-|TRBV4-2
TGTGCCAGCAGCCAAGATGGGGGCAGCCTCCAAGAGACCCAGTACTTC
CASSQDGGSLQETQYF
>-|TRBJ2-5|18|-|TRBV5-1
TGCGCCAGCAGCTTAAGTGGGGGCACCGAAGGTTGGCAAGAGACCCAGTACTTC
CASSLSGGTEGWQETQYF
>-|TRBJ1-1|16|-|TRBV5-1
TGCGCCAGCAGCCTTGGCCCCTCTGACCCGAGGAGAGAAGCTTTCTTT
CASSLGPSDPRREAFF
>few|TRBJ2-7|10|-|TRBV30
TGTGCCTGGAGTGTAGGAGAGCAGTACTTC
CAWSVGEQYF
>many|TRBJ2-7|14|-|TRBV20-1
TGCAGTGCTGGACACGTCACAGGGCCTCGGGAGCAGTACTTC
CSAGHVTGPREQYF
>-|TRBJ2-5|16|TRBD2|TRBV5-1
TGCGCCAGCAGAATTACCGGGACTAGCGCCCAAGAGACCCAGTACTTC
CASRITGTSAQETQYF
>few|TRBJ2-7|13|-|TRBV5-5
TGTGCCAGCGTCGGGACATATTCCTACGAGCAGTACTTC
CASVGTYSYEQYF
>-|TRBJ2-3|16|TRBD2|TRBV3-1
TGTGCCAGCAGCCAAGAAGCGGGACTGGGGACAGATACGCAGTATTTT
CASSQEAGLGTDTQYF
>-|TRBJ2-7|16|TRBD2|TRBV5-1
TGCGCCAGCAGCTTGGGTTTCGGGGGGACCTCCTACGAGCAGTACTTC
CASSLGFGGTSYEQYF
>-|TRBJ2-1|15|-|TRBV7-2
TGTGCCAGCAGCCTGGAGGGGGGTACCTACAATGAGCAGTTCTTC
CASSLEGGTYNEQFF
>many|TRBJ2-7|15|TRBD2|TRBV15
TGTGCCACCAGAAGAGGTCCTAGCGGGGATTACGAGCAGTACTTC
CATRRGPSGDYEQYF
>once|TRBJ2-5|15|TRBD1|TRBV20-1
TGCAGTGCCACCACCGGGACAGGGGGGGCAGAGACCCAGTACTTC
CSATTGTGGAETQYF
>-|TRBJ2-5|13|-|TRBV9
TGTGCCAGCAGCGTAAGCAGGCAAGAGACCCAGTACTTC
CASSVSRQETQYF
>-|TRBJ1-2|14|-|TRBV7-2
TGTGCCAGCAGCTTGAGGGGGGTTTCCTATGGCTACACCTTC
CASSLRGVSYGYTF
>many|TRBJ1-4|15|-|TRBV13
TGTGCCAGCAGCTTATTCGAGGGTTTGAATGAAAAACTGTTTTTT
CASSLFEGLNEKLFF
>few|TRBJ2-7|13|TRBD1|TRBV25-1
TGTGCCAGCACCGGGACAGCTGGCTACGAGCAGTACTTC
CASTGTAGYEQYF
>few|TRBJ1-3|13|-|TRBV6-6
TGTGCCAGCAGTGCGGGACGAGGAAACACCATATATTTT
CASSAGRGNTIYF
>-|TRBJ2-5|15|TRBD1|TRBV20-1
TGCAGTGCTGGAGGTGCGGGGACAGGACAAGAGACCCAGTACTTC
CSAGGAGTGQETQYF
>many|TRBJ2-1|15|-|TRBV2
TGTGCCAGCAGTGTCGGACCCAACAGGGACAATGAGCAGTTCTTC
CASSVGPNRDNEQFF
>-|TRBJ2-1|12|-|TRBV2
TGTGCCAGCAGTGAAAGGGGAAGAAGGCAGTTCTTC
CASSERGRRQFF
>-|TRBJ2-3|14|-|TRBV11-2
TGTGCCAGCAGCTTACCCGGACGCACAGATACGCAGTATTTT
CASSLPGRTDTQYF
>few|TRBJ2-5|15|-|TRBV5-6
TGTGCCAGCAGCTTGGATAGTCTTTACTCCGGGACCCAGTACTTC
CASSLDSLYSGTQYF
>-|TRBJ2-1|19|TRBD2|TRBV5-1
TGCGCCAGTCCAAACCGGGGACTAGCGGGAGGGCCCAAGGCCGTTGAGCAGTTCTTC
CASPNRGLAGGPKAVEQFF
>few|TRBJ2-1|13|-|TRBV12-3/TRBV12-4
TGTGCCAGCAGTGAAGGGGAAGGCAATGAGCAGTTCTTC
CASSEGEGNEQFF
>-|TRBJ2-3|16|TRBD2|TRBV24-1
TGTGCCACCAGTGATGGAGCGGGAGGGGCGGCAGATACGCAGTATTTT
CATSDGAGGAADTQYF
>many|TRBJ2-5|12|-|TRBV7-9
TGTGCCAGCAGTCCTTCCCAGGGGACCCAGTACTTC
CASSPSQGTQYF